These 24 T cell receptor beta chains share one sample of origin, sequenced in a study of T-cell reconstitution after alpha-beta-depleted transplantation in children. This sample's TCRbeta library carried unique molecular identifier barcodes. MiXCR, applied by TCRdb to the PCR reads, yields one record per CDR3 protein. The repertoire holds 200,000 to 250,000 distinct CDR3 sequences, with about 9.5% as singletons. Sequencing was performed on PBMCs from the stem cell graft donor, taken from the stem cell graft. The receptors come from a human donor who donated a stem cell graft to a child with acute lymphoblastic leukemia.

This clonotype was counted many times. V is TRBV12-3 or TRBV12-4 and J is TRBJ2-1; 10 bases fit TRBD1. The CDR3 is made up of 15 amino acids. With 6 bases clipped from V and 7 bases from J, the junction kept 9 bases outside the gene matches. CDR3 sequence (DNA): TGTGCCAGCAGGACCGGGACAGGGGTAGGAAATGAGCAGTTCTTC. This codes for CASRTGTGVGNEQFF.

This clonotype was seen repeatedly, ten times or more. The chain employs TRBV29-1 and TRBJ2-2; TRBD1 agrees at 7 bases. CDR3 size: 15 residues. Germline V gene data show CDR1 as SQVTM and CDR2 as ANQGSEA. Trimming cost V 5 bases and J 0 bases; bases outside gene matches: 6. This CDR3 reads CSVTKGQTNTGELFF. CDR3 DNA sequence: TGCAGCGTTACCAAGGGACAGACGAACACCGGGGAGCTGTTTTTT.

This clonotype was seen repeatedly, ten times or more. This chain connects TRBV12-3 or TRBV12-4 to TRBJ2-7; 8 bases match TRBD1. The CDR3 loop spans 15 amino acids. V gave up 4 bases and J gave up 2 bases; unmatched junction bases: 7. CDR3 bases: TGTGCCAGCAGTTCGGGACAGGATATTCCCTACGAGCAGTACTTC. Translation gives CASSSGQDIPYEQYF.

This clonotype was seen at least ten times. The V call is TRBV5-1, the J call TRBJ1-1; D may be TRBD1 (6 bases). CDR1 and CDR2 (germline): SGHRS, YFSETQ. The CDR3 consists of 16 residues. Trimming stripped 3 bases from V and 1 base from J, with 16 bases between. CDR3 residues: CASSSGVGAQNTEAFF. The CDR3, as DNA: TGCGCCAGCAGCTCGGGGGTGGGGGCGCAGAACACTGAAGCTTTCTTT.

This clonotype was counted only a few times. This rearrangement joins TRBV7-9 to TRBJ1-4; 8 bases align to TRBD1. The CDR3 sequence is 14 residues long. In germline, CDR1 is SEHNR, CDR2 FQNEAQ (reference sequence). The V segment lost 5 bases and the J segment 8 bases; nucleotides outside the gene matches: 7. CDR3: CASSDQGAEEKLFF. The CDR3 nucleotides are TGTGCCAGCAGCGATCAGGGGGCGGAGGAAAAACTGTTTTTT.

This clonotype has a handful of counts. The chain joins TRBV4-2 to TRBJ1-4; weak D call: TRBD1 (5 bases). Germline V gene lookup returns CDR1 LGHNA and CDR2 YNFKEQ. This CDR3 region has 15 residues. V shed 0 bases and J shed 8 bases, with 13 bases lying between them. In DNA form, the CDR3 reads TGTGCCAGCAGCCAAGACTTGGGGGAGGGGGAAAAACTGTTTTTT. Protein product: CASSQDLGEGEKLFF.

This clonotype has at least ten counts. The V and J genes are TRBV30 and TRBJ1-5; 8 nucleotides match TRBD1. Trimming took 2 bases from V and 0 from J; bases not matched to a gene: 9. This CDR3 comprises 17 residues. Germline loops: CDR1 GTSNPN, CDR2 SVGIG (reference sequence). CDR3 in amino acids: CAWSHGTGGNSNQPQHF. The CDR3 region has the DNA TGTGCCTGGAGTCACGGGACAGGAGGTAATAGCAATCAGCCCCAGCATTTT. The full variable domain, rest sourced from reference TRBV30 and TRBJ1-5, is SQTIHQWPATLVQPVGSPLSLECTVEGTSNPNLYWYRQAAGRGLQLLFYSVGIGQISSEVPQNLSASRPQDRQFILSSKKLLLSDSGFYLCAWSHGTGGNSNQPQHFGDGTRLSIL.

In DNA form, the CDR3 reads TGTGCCAGCACGGGTCGCCCTTATGGCTACACCTTC. Protein sequence: CASTGRPYGYTF. The rearrangement uses TRBV6-1 and TRBJ1-2; no clear D gene. V was clipped by 7 bases and J by 5 bases, with 11 bases between them. CDR1 and CDR2 from the germline V gene are MNHNS and SASEGT. There are 12 residues in the CDR3.

Many counts were recorded for this clonotype. The rearrangement joins TRBV20-1 to TRBJ1-1; D might be TRBD1 (5 bases). The V gene lost 3 bases and the J gene lost 1 base, with 15 bases spanning the gap. The CDR3 runs 15 residues. Germline V lookup: CDR1 DFQATT, CDR2 SNEGSKA (reference sequence). CDR3 sequence: CSARNPRGANTEAFF. In DNA form, the CDR3 reads TGCAGTGCTAGGAATCCACGAGGGGCGAACACTGAAGCTTTCTTT.

This clonotype was counted only a few times. The CDR3 DNA sequence: TGCGCCAGCAGCTTACAGGACAGGGGGCGTGGAAAACTGTTTTTT. It translates to CASSLQDRGRGKLFF. This chain connects TRBV5-1 to TRBJ1-4, with 11 bases fitting TRBD1. The CDR3 spans 15 residues. V gave up 2 bases and J gave up 10 bases; unmatched junction bases: 7. The germline V gene has CDR1 SGHRS and CDR2 YFSETQ.

Ten or more counts support this clonotype. J is TRBJ2-1 and V is TRBV9, with TRBD1 as a possible D gene (6 bases). Trimming cost V 4 bases and J 5 bases, with 16 bases left between them. This CDR3 has 15 amino acids. Per germline, CDR1 SGDLS and CDR2 YYNGEE. The CDR3 spells CASSSPRTADNEQFF. The CDR3 DNA is TGTGCCAGCAGCTCCCCCCGGACAGCTGACAATGAGCAGTTCTTC.

The table lists this clonotype with many counts. This CDR3 is CASSLWGSDSPLHF. Written as DNA, the CDR3 is TGTGCCAGCAGTTTATGGGGTTCGGATTCACCCCTCCACTTT. This chain connects TRBV12-3 or TRBV12-4 to TRBJ1-6; D gene uncertain. V was clipped by 2 bases and J by 8 bases, with 10 bases between them. The length of the CDR3 is 14 residues.

J is TRBJ2-2 and V is TRBV20-1; 9 bases align to TRBD2. V gave up 5 bases and J gave up 3 bases; unmatched junction bases: 4. Germline assignment: CDR1 DFQATT and CDR2 SNEGSKA (reference sequence). The CDR3 sequence is 14 residues long. DNA for the CDR3: TGCAGTGCTTATAGCGGGGGCGACACCGGGGAGCTGTTTTTT. Protein: CSAYSGGDTGELFF.

The chain employs TRBV10-3 and TRBJ2-7; D might be TRBD1 (5 bases). V gave up 2 bases and J gave up 6 bases, with 11 bases separating them. The CDR3 is made up of 13 amino acids. The V gene's germline CDR1 is ENHRY and CDR2 SYGVKD. The CDR3 sequence is CAISEKGSGEQYF. In nucleotides, the CDR3 is TGTGCCATCAGTGAGAAGGGGTCGGGCGAGCAGTACTTC.

This clonotype has ten or more counts. For the CDR3, the DNA is TGTGCTAGTGGTTTGCCCTTACAGAACACTGAAGCTTTCTTT. Protein sequence: CASGLPLQNTEAFF. The genes are TRBV12-5 and TRBJ1-1; D gene uncertain. Deletions cut 2 bases from V and 1 base from J, with 8 bases between. Per germline, CDR1 LGHNT and CDR2 FRNRAP. This CDR3 is 14 amino acids long.

This clonotype was observed a handful of times. This chain uses TRBV7-9 with TRBJ1-1, with 9 bases fitting TRBD1. CDR3 size: 15 residues. Losses at the gene ends were 4 bases for V and 4 bases for J; bases not matched to a gene: 7. Looked up from germline, CDR1 is SEHNR and CDR2 is FQNEAQ (reference sequence). CDR3 in DNA: TGTGCCAGCAGCTCTCCCGGGACAGGGTTCACTGAAGCTTTCTTT. Its protein is CASSSPGTGFTEAFF.

The V gene is TRBV4-1, the J gene TRBJ1-3; no reliable D call. Germline-derived CDR1 and CDR2 are MGHRA and YSYEKL. The CDR3 length is 16 residues. With 6 bases removed from V and 3 bases from J, the gap between germline ends came to 18 bases. CDR3 DNA sequence: TGCGCCAGCAGTGGGGTGGGTTTTTTTAATGGAAACACCATATATTTT. As protein: CASSGVGFFNGNTIYF.

This clonotype was seen a few times. This chain connects TRBV4-1 to TRBJ2-1; the D gene is possibly TRBD1 (6 bases). The CDR3 runs 15 residues. Trimming took off 8 bases at V and 5 bases at J, with 19 bases between the two ends. Germline CDR1 and CDR2: MGHRA and YSYEKL. In DNA, the CDR3 is TGCGCCAGCGGCGCAGAGGGGGATGGCAACAATGAGCAGTTCTTC. Its translation: CASGAEGDGNNEQFF.

This clonotype was counted many times. The chain carries TRBV6-2 or TRBV6-3 and TRBJ2-1; weak D call: TRBD1 (5 bases). The ends were cut back, 2 bases at V and 7 bases at J, with 15 bases in the middle. Germline V gene data show CDR1 as MNHEY and CDR2 as SVGEGT. This CDR3 is built from 15 residues. Written as DNA, the CDR3 is TGTGCCAGCAGTTACGTGGCAGGGCTTGCGAATGAGCAGTTCTTC. As protein: CASSYVAGLANEQFF.

The chain recombines TRBV5-1 with TRBJ2-5; tentatively, D is TRBD1 (6 bases). The V and J ends lost 4 bases and 1 base respectively, with 11 bases between them. The germline V gene encodes CDR1 SGHRS and CDR2 YFSETQ. The CDR3 is 14 residues long. The CDR3 sequence is CASSSRDTQETQYF. The DNA for the CDR3 is TGCGCCAGCAGCAGCCGGGACACCCAAGAGACCCAGTACTTC.

The chain employs TRBV6-2 or TRBV6-3 and TRBJ1-1, with 10 bases matching TRBD1. The V segment lost 5 bases and the J segment 4 bases; nucleotides outside the gene matches: 7. Germline values: CDR1 MNHEY, CDR2 SVGEGT. There are 15 residues in the CDR3. CDR3 loop: CASSTLGQGVTEAFF. CDR3 bases: TGTGCCAGCAGTACCCTCGGACAGGGGGTCACTGAAGCTTTCTTT.

The rearrangement uses TRBV6-5 and TRBJ2-5; D remains unclear. This CDR3 has 16 residues. The germline V and J ends were trimmed by 4 bases and 3 bases, with 18 bases remaining between them. Germline assignment: CDR1 MNHEY and CDR2 SVGAGI. The CDR3 is CASSSSADWGKETQYF. CDR3 DNA sequence: TGTGCCAGCAGTTCATCAGCCGACTGGGGAAAAGAGACCCAGTACTTC.

The rearrangement uses TRBV18 and TRBJ1-5; no clear D. This CDR3 region has 16 residues. The V gene lost 3 bases and the J gene lost 2 bases, with 14 bases spanning the gap. Germline loops: CDR1 KGHSH, CDR2 LQKENI. CDR3 coding DNA: TGTGCCAGCTCACCCGGGCCACCCCAAGGCAATCAGCCCCAGCATTTT. Translating gives CASSPGPPQGNQPQHF.

This chain links TRBV5-1 with TRBJ1-1, with D hard to call. The germline V gene encodes CDR1 SGHRS and CDR2 YFSETQ. The length of the CDR3 is 13 residues. V shed 5 bases and J shed 4 bases, with 12 bases lying between them. In DNA form, the CDR3 reads TGCGCCAGCAGTGATGGAATCGGCACTGAAGCTTTCTTT. Protein sequence: CASSDGIGTEAFF.